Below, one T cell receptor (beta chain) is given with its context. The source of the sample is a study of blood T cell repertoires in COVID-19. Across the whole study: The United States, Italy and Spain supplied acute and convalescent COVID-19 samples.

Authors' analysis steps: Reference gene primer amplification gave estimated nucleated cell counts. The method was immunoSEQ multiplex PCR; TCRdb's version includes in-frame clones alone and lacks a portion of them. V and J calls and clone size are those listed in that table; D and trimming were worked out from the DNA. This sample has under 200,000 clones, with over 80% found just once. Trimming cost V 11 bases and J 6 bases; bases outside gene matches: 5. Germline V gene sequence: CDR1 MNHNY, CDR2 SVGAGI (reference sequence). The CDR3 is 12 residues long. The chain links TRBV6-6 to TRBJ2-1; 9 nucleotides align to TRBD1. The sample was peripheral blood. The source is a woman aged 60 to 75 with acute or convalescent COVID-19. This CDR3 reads CAGDRAGNEQFF. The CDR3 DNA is TGTGCCGGGGACAGGGCGGGCAATGAGCAGTTCTTC.